One and the same sample provided the 24 T cell receptor beta chains below, sequenced in a study of cytomegalovirus exposure and HLA in healthy donors. PCR amplification relied on 60 Vbeta primers (plus 13 Jbeta primers). Sequencing used immunoSEQ multiplex PCR; TCRdb keeps in-frame clones, though not all of them. The sample shows 75,000 to 90,000 clones, approximately 80% of them seen only once. Source material: PBMCs. These receptors all come from a man between 45 and 60 years old in good health and CMV-seronegative.

This clone was seen a few times. J is TRBJ2-3 and V is TRBV6-6; TRBD1 matches 7 bases. This CDR3 comprises 14 residues. The V gene's germline CDR1 is MNHNY and CDR2 SVGAGI (reference sequence). V dropped 10 bases and J dropped 4; count of bases not matched to a gene: 11. The CDR3 DNA is TGTGCCACCCTGGACAGGCGCCTCCCAGATACGCAGTATTTT. It codes for CATLDRRLPDTQYF.

The V and J genes are TRBV6-1 and TRBJ1-5; the D gene is possibly TRBD1 (6 bases). The ends were cut back, 5 bases at V and 7 bases at J, with 12 bases in the middle. CDR1 MNHNS and CDR2 SASEGT come from the germline V gene. This CDR3 has 13 residues. Here the CDR3 reads CASSQGSQQPQHF. CDR3 nucleotides: TGTGCCAGCAGTCAGGGGTCGCAACAGCCCCAGCATTTT.

This clone was detected only a few times. The chain uses TRBV5-1 and TRBJ2-3, with 8 bases lining up with TRBD2. This CDR3 spans 16 amino acids. CDR1 is SGHRS, CDR2 YFSETQ, per germline. Unmatched junction bases numbered 9, after V lost 4 bases and J lost 2 bases. The DNA for the CDR3 is TGCGCCAGCAGCCCCGGGACTAGGATTTACACAGATACGCAGTATTTT. Its protein product is CASSPGTRIYTDTQYF. Supplemented by reference TRBV5-1 and TRBJ2-3, the full variable domain reads KAGVTQTPRYLIKTRGQQVTLSCSPISGHRSVSWYQQTPGQGLQFLFEYFSETQRNKGNFPGRFSGRQFSNSRSEMNVSTLELGDSALYLCASSPGTRIYTDTQYFGPGTRLTVL.

V and J are TRBV5-4 and TRBJ1-3; TRBD1 matches at 8 bases. Germline V gene sequence: CDR1 SGHNT, CDR2 YYREEE (reference sequence). Trimming took 2 bases from V and 7 from J; bases not matched to a gene: 8. CDR3 length: 15 residues. CDR3 sequence (DNA): TGTGCCAGCAGCTTCGACGGACAGGGAGAGAACACCATATATTTT. Translating gives CASSFDGQGENTIYF.

This sequence joins TRBV18 and TRBJ1-6, with a weak D call TRBD1 (6 bases). CDR3 length: 15 amino acids. V was trimmed by 2 bases and J by 7 bases, leaving 12 bases between them. Germline CDR1 is KGHSH and CDR2 is LQKENI. Written as DNA, the CDR3 is TGTGCCAGCTCACCAAGGGACACCGAAAATTCACCCCTCCACTTT. This encodes CASSPRDTENSPLHF.

This clone was seen a few times. The chain recombines TRBV5-6 with TRBJ2-7; D possibly corresponds to TRBD1 (5 bases). Trimming removed 4 bases at V and 1 base at J, with 9 bases between. The germline V gene encodes CDR1 SGHDT and CDR2 YYEEEE. The CDR3 sequence is 13 residues long. In DNA form, the CDR3 reads TGTGCCAGCAGCGTGACAGTTTCCTACGAGCAGTACTTC. Its translation is CASSVTVSYEQYF.

This clone was counted between two and nine times. The chain links TRBV11-2 to TRBJ1-3; no firm D call. Germline V CDR1 and CDR2: SGHAT, FQNNGV. This CDR3 region has 16 residues. Trimming cost V 0 bases and J 3 bases, with 12 bases left between them. The CDR3 region is CASSLDSPELGNTIYF. The CDR3 DNA is TGTGCCAGCAGCTTAGATAGCCCCGAACTTGGAAACACCATATATTTT.

This clone was counted a single time. This chain uses TRBV28 with TRBJ2-5; possibly TRBD2 for D (7 bases). Germline V CDR1 and CDR2: MDHEN, SYDVKM. This CDR3 has 18 amino acids. V shed 2 bases and J shed 5 bases, with 24 bases lying between them. The CDR3 reads CASSLAPPARGGRETQYF. Here the CDR3 DNA reads TGTGCCAGCAGTTTAGCCCCCCCCGCGAGGGGGGGCCGGGAGACCCAGTACTTC. The whole variable domain, remainder taken from reference TRBV28 and TRBJ2-5, is DVKVTQSSRYLVKRTGEKVFLECVQDMDHENMFWYRQDPGLGLRLIYFSYDVKMKEKGDIPEGYSVSREKKERFSLILESASTNQTSMYLCASSLAPPARGGRETQYFGPGTRLLVL.

The chain combines TRBV6-6 with TRBJ2-7, with 7 bases fitting TRBD1. CDR1 is MNHNY, CDR2 SVGAGI, per germline (reference sequence). CDR3 length equals 14 residues. V lost 0 bases, J lost 7 bases, and 6 bases stayed unmatched. CDR3 sequence: CASSYSQGDNEQYF. CDR3 DNA sequence: TGTGCCAGCAGTTACTCGCAGGGGGATAATGAGCAGTACTTC.

V is TRBV9 and J is TRBJ2-2; D not resolved. CDR1 and CDR2 from the germline V gene are SGDLS and YYNGEE. V was cut by 4 bases and J by 1 base, with 14 bases left in between. The CDR3 has 16 amino acids. The CDR3 coding sequence is TGTGCCAGCAGCCCCGGTGTGGCAGGGAACACCGGGGAGCTGTTTTTT. This codes for CASSPGVAGNTGELFF. Combining the CDR3 with reference TRBV9 and TRBJ2-2 gives the whole variable domain DSGVTQTPKHLITATGQRVTLRCSPRSGDLSVYWYQQSLDQGLQFLIQYYNGEERAKGNILERFSAQQFPDLHSELNLSSLELGDSALYFCASSPGVAGNTGELFFGEGSRLTVL.

The V call is TRBV4-1, the J call TRBJ2-7; no reliable D call. The germline CDR1 and CDR2 sequences are MGHRA and YSYEKL. This CDR3 spans 16 amino acids. Trimming removed 6 bases at V and 0 bases at J, with 18 bases between. The chain's CDR3 is CASSTLGQVNSYEQYF. CDR3 coding DNA: TGCGCCAGCAGTACTTTGGGCCAGGTTAACTCCTACGAGCAGTACTTC.

This rearrangement joins TRBV7-3 to TRBJ2-5, with D maybe TRBD2 (5 bases). Germline V gene data show CDR1 as SGHTA and CDR2 as FQGTGA. V was shortened by 5 bases and J by 3 bases, with 16 bases between the two germline ends. The CDR3 is 15 residues long. The CDR3: CASSPRGSPKETQYF. The CDR3 bases are TGTGCCAGCAGCCCTCGGGGATCGCCCAAAGAGACCCAGTACTTC.

The CDR3 here is CSVGRTGAGNIQYF. CDR3 sequence (DNA): TGCAGCGTGGGGAGGACAGGGGCGGGGAACATTCAGTACTTC. This rearrangement joins TRBV29-1 to TRBJ2-4; 9 nucleotides align to TRBD1. The germline gives CDR1 SQVTM, CDR2 ANQGSEA. The CDR3 is made up of 14 amino acids. Unmatched junction bases numbered 10, after V lost 6 bases and J lost 7 bases.

The chain couples TRBV5-6 to TRBJ1-5; D perhaps matches TRBD1 (5 bases). Germline V gene data show CDR1 as SGHDT and CDR2 as YYEEEE. The CDR3 sequence is 17 residues long. V lost 2 bases, J lost 0 bases, and 15 bases lay in between. DNA of the CDR3: TGTGCCAGCAGCTTATACGGGGGAGCGGCTAGCAATCAGCCCCAGCATTTT. This sequence encodes CASSLYGGAASNQPQHF.

The chain has TRBV5-1 and TRBJ1-1; D call uncertain. The length of the CDR3 is 14 residues. The germline V gene has CDR1 SGHRS and CDR2 YFSETQ. Trimming took 4 bases from V and 3 from J, leaving 13 bases between them. This CDR3 reads CASSPQSGDTEAFF. DNA of the CDR3: TGCGCCAGCAGCCCTCAAAGCGGAGACACTGAAGCTTTCTTT. The full variable domain, completed using reference TRBV5-1 and TRBJ1-1, is KAGVTQTPRYLIKTRGQQVTLSCSPISGHRSVSWYQQTPGQGLQFLFEYFSETQRNKGNFPGRFSGRQFSNSRSEMNVSTLELGDSALYLCASSPQSGDTEAFFGQGTRLTVV.

J is TRBJ1-2 and V is TRBV19; 9 bases are shared with TRBD1. CDR1 is LNHDA, CDR2 SQIVND, per germline (reference sequence). With V trimmed by 6 bases and J by 6 bases, 8 bases remained unmatched. The CDR3 has 14 amino acids. CDR3 sequence: CASSTDRGVDGYTF. DNA for the CDR3: TGTGCCAGTAGCACGGACAGGGGAGTTGATGGCTACACCTTC. The full variable domain, in which reference TRBV19 and TRBJ1-2 provide the parts outside the CDR3, is DGGITQSPKYLFRKEGQNVTLSCEQNLNHDAMYWYRQDPGQGLRLIYYSQIVNDFQKGDIAEGYSVSREKKESFPLTVTSAQKNPTAFYLCASSTDRGVDGYTFGSGTRLTVV.

There are a few counts of this clone. V is TRBV4-1 and J is TRBJ1-2; no reliable D call. V was trimmed by 4 bases and J by 4 bases, leaving 13 bases between them. Germline V CDR1 and CDR2: MGHRA, YSYEKL. The CDR3 has 14 residues. The CDR3 DNA reads as TGCGCCAGCAGCCCCCAGGCGGGTACCTATGGCTACACCTTC. It specifies CASSPQAGTYGYTF.

The chain employs TRBV9 and TRBJ2-2; a weak D match, TRBD1 (5 bases). This CDR3 has 16 amino acids. Germline values: CDR1 SGDLS, CDR2 YYNGEE. The germline V and J ends were trimmed by 0 bases and 1 base, with 10 bases remaining between them. CDR3 region: CASSVGVGLNTGELFF. For the CDR3, the DNA is TGTGCCAGCAGCGTAGGAGTGGGGCTGAACACCGGGGAGCTGTTTTTT.

This clone was detected a few times. The chain recombines TRBV5-5 with TRBJ2-3, with D perhaps matching TRBD2 (5 bases). The germline V and J ends were trimmed by 1 base and 3 bases, with 6 bases remaining between them. In germline, CDR1 is SGHKS, CDR2 YYEKEE (reference sequence). CDR3 length equals 13 residues. In nucleotides, the CDR3 is TGTGCCAGCAGCTTGCGGGGAACAGATACGCAGTATTTT. This gives the protein CASSLRGTDTQYF.

The sample holds a few counts of this clone. This chain connects TRBV29-1 to TRBJ1-5; D perhaps matches TRBD1 (6 bases). The germline V gene has CDR1 SQVTM and CDR2 ANQGSEA. V shed 3 bases and J shed 6 bases, with 12 bases lying between them. This CDR3 is built from 13 residues. The CDR3 bases are TGCAGCGTTGAGTGGGGGCGCGGTCAGCCCCAGCATTTT. Amino acid sequence: CSVEWGRGQPQHF.

In this sample, this clone turned up a few times. Distinct nucleotide sequences in the sample also encode this CDR3. V gene TRBV18 combines with J gene TRBJ1-1; 7 bases fit TRBD1. The junction had 3 bases not matched to a gene; V was cut back by 2 bases and J by 0 bases. Germline V gene lookup returns CDR1 KGHSH and CDR2 LQKENI. The CDR3 totals 15 residues. The CDR3 here is CASSPIRGLNTEAFF. CDR3 sequence (DNA): TGTGCCAGCTCACCAATTAGGGGGCTGAACACTGAAGCTTTCTTT.

This clone came up a few times. V is TRBV5-6 and J is TRBJ2-7; D call uncertain. Deletions cut 0 bases from V and 7 bases from J, with 14 bases between. Germline CDR1 reads SGHDT; CDR2 reads YYEEEE. The CDR3 contains 14 residues. CDR3 region: CASSLESRQMEQYF. The CDR3 region has the DNA TGTGCCAGCAGCTTGGAGTCGAGGCAGATGGAGCAGTACTTC. Using reference TRBV5-6 and TRBJ2-7 for the parts outside the CDR3, the full variable domain is DAGVTQSPTHLIKTRGQQVTLRCSPKSGHDTVSWYQQALGQGPQFIFQYYEEEERQRGNFPDRFSGHQFPNYSSELNVNALLLGDSALYLCASSLESRQMEQYFGPGTRLTVT.

This clone was picked up a small number of times. This chain links TRBV6-1 with TRBJ2-3; no clear D. This CDR3 spans 14 amino acids. The germline V gene encodes CDR1 MNHNS and CDR2 SASEGT. The germline V and J ends were trimmed by 2 bases and 0 bases, with 6 bases remaining between them. The CDR3 region is CASSEMSSTDTQYF. The CDR3 DNA reads as TGTGCCAGCAGTGAAATGTCAAGCACAGATACGCAGTATTTT.

The chain is built from TRBV5-1 and TRBJ2-5; TRBD1 matches 8 bases. The J segment lost 3 bases and the V segment lost 4 bases, leaving 5 bases of the junction unmatched. The CDR3 contains 14 residues. Germline CDR1 is SGHRS and CDR2 is YFSETQ. The CDR3 bases are TGCGCCAGCAGCCGCGGGACAGGAGAAGAGACCCAGTACTTC. As protein: CASSRGTGEETQYF.